This entry lists 12 T cell receptor beta chains sequenced from one sample in a study of OX40 agonist ivuxolimab in advanced cancers. The repertoire was sequenced with immunoSEQ multiplex PCR; TCRdb's copy has only in-frame clones and lacks some. The profile shows about 99,000 clones, roughly 95% of them singletons. The sequences come from CD4+ or CD8+ T cells sorted from blood, collected in a trial of the OX40 agonist ivuxolimab. These receptor sequences come from an adult with an advanced solid tumor such as melanoma, head and neck, liver or kidney cancer.

The chain couples TRBV5-6 to TRBJ2-5, with D maybe TRBD1 (6 bases). Deletions cut 0 bases from V and 4 bases from J, with 16 bases between. Germline V lookup: CDR1 SGHDT, CDR2 YYEEEE. The CDR3 is 16 amino acids. The CDR3 sequence: CASSLGGYTGIETQYF. The CDR3 DNA reads TGTGCCAGCAGCTTGGGGGGATATACAGGGATAGAGACCCAGTACTTC.

The chain joins TRBV7-3 to TRBJ2-3; TRBD2 aligns across 10 bases. The CDR3 extends over 15 amino acids. CDR1 SGHTA and CDR2 FQGTGA come from the germline V gene. Germline trimming cut 5 bases from V and 1 base from J; bases unmatched to any gene: 3. This chain's CDR3 is CASSPLAGGTDTQYF. CDR3 bases: TGTGCCAGCAGCCCCCTAGCGGGAGGCACAGATACGCAGTATTTT.

The V and J genes are TRBV6-5 and TRBJ1-4; D may be TRBD1 (5 bases). The CDR3 loop spans 12 amino acids. Germline V gene lookup returns CDR1 MNHEY and CDR2 SVGAGI. Trimming pared 6 bases from V and 6 bases from J, leaving 8 bases between. The CDR3 sequence: CASRGEDEKLFF. Here the CDR3 DNA reads TGTGCCAGCAGAGGGGAGGATGAAAAACTGTTTTTT.

This chain joins TRBV5-8 and TRBJ1-4; TRBD1 might be the D (5 bases). This CDR3 contains 12 residues. Germline-derived CDR1 and CDR2 are SGHTS and YDEGEE. Trimming took 2 bases from V and 12 from J, leaving 11 bases between them. The CDR3 protein is CASSFGQGQLFF. Written as DNA, the CDR3 is TGTGCCAGCAGCTTTGGGCAGGGCCAACTGTTTTTT.

The chain couples TRBV15 to TRBJ2-1; D uncertain. Trimming removed 1 base at V and 5 bases at J, with 3 bases between. CDR3 length equals 12 residues. CDR1 and CDR2 from the germline V gene are LNHNV and YYDKDF (reference sequence). The CDR3 loop is CATSRGNNEQFF. The CDR3 coding sequence is TGTGCCACCAGCAGAGGAAACAATGAGCAGTTCTTC.

CDR3 protein: CASSQVADYGYTF. In DNA form, the CDR3 reads TGTGCCAGCTCTCAGGTGGCAGACTATGGCTACACCTTC. The genes are TRBV28 and TRBJ1-2, with D hard to call. The CDR3 loop spans 13 amino acids. Germline V gene lookup returns CDR1 MDHEN and CDR2 SYDVKM. Trimming stripped 8 bases from V and 3 bases from J, with 13 bases between.

The J gene is TRBJ2-1, the V gene TRBV27, with D unresolved. Trimming shortened V by 4 bases and J by 8 bases, and 12 bases separated the two germline ends. The CDR3 loop spans 13 amino acids. The germline gives CDR1 MNHEY, CDR2 SMNVEV (reference sequence). The CDR3 region is CASSSPIGHEQFF. The CDR3, as DNA: TGTGCCAGCAGTTCACCTATAGGGCATGAGCAGTTCTTC.

The chain recombines TRBV6-5 with TRBJ2-1, with 10 bases that match TRBD1. Germline CDR1 reads MNHEY; CDR2 reads SVGAGI. This CDR3 has 16 residues. The V and J ends lost 0 bases and 10 bases, in that order; junction bases with no gene match: 9. Here the CDR3 reads CASSYSVGTGVREQFF. The CDR3, as DNA: TGTGCCAGCAGTTACTCCGTGGGGACAGGGGTCCGGGAGCAGTTCTTC.

This chain uses TRBV7-6 with TRBJ2-1; D not certain. Germline values: CDR1 SGHVS, CDR2 FNYEAQ. The length of the CDR3 is 18 residues. V dropped 1 base and J dropped 0 bases, with 16 bases sitting between them. The CDR3 protein is CASSLDSPGRGSYNEQFF. CDR3 sequence (DNA): TGTGCCAGCAGCTTAGATAGTCCAGGTCGAGGCTCCTACAATGAGCAGTTCTTC.

The genes are TRBV21-1 and TRBJ2-6. TRBV21-1 is a recognized pseudogene. This CDR3 is 16 amino acids long. The CDR3, as DNA: TGTGTTACATACAGGGAGGCTGAGTCTGGGGCCAACGTCCTGACTTTC. Residues: CVTYREAESGANVLTF.

The V gene is TRBV13, the J gene TRBJ2-7; D remains ambiguous. This CDR3 is 16 amino acids long. In germline, CDR1 is PRHDT, CDR2 FYEKMQ (reference sequence). Trimming removed 3 bases at V and 3 bases at J, with 18 bases between. CDR3 nucleotide sequence: TGTGCCAGCAGCTTCCAGGAAAGCGTATGGATCTACGAGCAGTACTTC. This encodes CASSFQESVWIYEQYF.

This chain uses TRBV28 with TRBJ2-5; 8 bases match TRBD2. The V gene end was trimmed by 2 bases and the J gene end by 4 bases; junction bases not matched to a gene: 9. This CDR3 region has 16 residues. The germline gives CDR1 MDHEN, CDR2 SYDVKM. The CDR3 region has the DNA TGTGCCAGCAGTTTAAGGACCGGGAGGGCCCTAGAGACCCAGTACTTC. Amino acid sequence: CASSLRTGRALETQYF.